The rows below give T cell receptor beta chains drawn from one sample of a study of blood T cell repertoires in COVID-19. Here immunoSEQ multiplex PCR was the method, and the copy in TCRdb shows in-frame clones only, minus some. In the table there are roughly 200,000 clones, about 85% of which are singletons. Sample: peripheral blood. The receptors shown here come from a woman aged 50 to 60 with COVID-19, enrolled during active disease. Both conserved end residues are part of each CDR3. D genes are given only for firm matches. Clone sizes are given selectively: once, few, many, or a class where the clone is expanded.

D gene | J gene | clone size | V gene | CDR3 protein | CDR3 DNA
TRBD1 | TRBJ1-5 | NA | TRBV28 | CASSFQGVATEPQHF | TGTGCCAGCAGTTTTCAGGGGGTTGCAACGGAGCCCCAGCATTTT
NA | TRBJ2-1 | many | TRBV20-1 | CSARDPDEQFF | TGCAGTGCTAGAGATCCCGATGAGCAGTTCTTC
NA | TRBJ1-2 | NA | TRBV9 | CASSIPAGGYTF | TGTGCCAGCAGCATTCCCGCAGGGGGCTACACCTTC
NA | TRBJ1-5 | few | TRBV5-1 | CASSLGYSNQPQHF | TGCGCCAGCAGCTTGGGCTATAGCAATCAGCCCCAGCATTTT
TRBD2 | TRBJ2-5 | NA | TRBV7-2 | CASTLAGPQETQYF | TGTGCCAGTACTCTAGCGGGGCCACAAGAGACCCAGTACTTC
NA | TRBJ2-5 | once | TRBV7-9 | CASSLDSIQETQYF | TGTGCCAGCAGCTTAGATTCAATCCAAGAGACCCAGTACTTC
TRBD2 | TRBJ2-1 | NA | TRBV30 | CAWSGLSGKRGEQFF | TGTGCCTGGAGCGGCCTCAGCGGGAAGAGGGGTGAGCAGTTCTTC
NA | TRBJ2-2 | NA | TRBV24-1 | CATRSLETGELFF | TGTGCCACCAGATCCTTAGAAACCGGGGAGCTGTTTTTT
NA | TRBJ2-7 | NA | TRBV28 | CASSRGPGYSSYEQYF | TGTGCCAGCAGCCGAGGGCCAGGCTATAGCTCCTACGAGCAGTACTTC
TRBD1 | TRBJ1-6 | many | TRBV19 | CASRTKTGSGSPLHF | TGTGCCAGTAGGACTAAGACAGGGTCGGGTTCACCCCTCCACTTT
TRBD1 | TRBJ1-1 | NA | TRBV19 | CASRTGGRTEAFF | TGTGCCAGTAGAACAGGGGGAAGGACTGAAGCTTTCTTT
NA | TRBJ2-3 | NA | TRBV10-3 | CAIRTYRDGTDTQYF | TGTGCCATCAGGACCTACAGGGACGGAACAGATACGCAGTATTTT
TRBD2 | TRBJ2-7 | NA | TRBV28 | CATESGGFYEQYF | TGTGCCACCGAGAGCGGGGGGTTCTACGAGCAGTACTTC
NA | TRBJ2-3 | NA | TRBV9 | CASSLPEGSTDTQYF | TGTGCCAGCAGCCTCCCGGAGGGTAGCACAGATACGCAGTATTTT
TRBD1 | TRBJ1-4 | NA | TRBV9 | CASSPQGQSNEKLFF | TGTGCCAGCAGCCCCCAGGGACAGAGTAATGAAAAACTGTTTTTT
NA | TRBJ1-2 | NA | TRBV5-1 | CASSPDRLNYGYTF | TGCGCCAGCAGCCCGGACAGACTAAACTATGGCTACACCTTC
NA | TRBJ2-7 | NA | TRBV5-1 | CASSRMTGSYEQYF | TGCGCCAGCAGCCGGATGACAGGCTCCTACGAGCAGTACTTC
TRBD1 | TRBJ2-2 | few | TRBV11-2 | CASSLDGGQISENTGELFF | TGTGCCAGCAGCTTAGATGGGGGACAGATATCTGAGAACACCGGGGAGCTGTTTTTT
NA | TRBJ2-5 | NA | TRBV28 | CASRNAGYQETQYF | TGTGCCAGCAGGAATGCGGGTTACCAAGAGACCCAGTACTTC
NA | TRBJ2-1 | NA | TRBV15 | CATSRDLGGTYNEQFF | TGTGCCACCAGCAGAGATCTGGGCGGGACGTACAATGAGCAGTTCTTC
NA | TRBJ1-1 | NA | TRBV27 | CASSFGTPGAEAFF | TGTGCCAGCAGTTTTGGGACTCCGGGGGCTGAAGCTTTCTTT
NA | TRBJ1-5 | NA | TRBV12-5 | CASGADSNQPQHF | TGTGCCAGTGGGGCAGATAGCAATCAGCCCCAGCATTTT
TRBD1 | TRBJ1-4 | NA | TRBV6-1 | CASSERGLAEKLFF | TGTGCCAGCAGTGAAAGGGGGCTCGCTGAAAAACTGTTTTTT
NA | TRBJ1-1 | NA | TRBV10-3 | CAISDSGDTEAFF | TGTGCCATCAGTGACTCGGGTGACACTGAAGCTTTCTTT
TRBD2 | TRBJ2-2 | NA | TRBV7-3 | CASSANSGGASTGELFF | TGTGCCAGCAGCGCCAATAGCGGGGGGGCCTCCACCGGGGAGCTGTTTTTT
TRBD2 | TRBJ2-3 | NA | TRBV9 | CASNWGGSDTDTQYF | TGTGCCTCCAACTGGGGGGGTTCCGACACAGATACGCAGTATTTT
NA | TRBJ2-2 | NA | TRBV18 | CASSPERLVNTGELFF | TGTGCCAGCTCACCAGAGCGGCTAGTGAACACCGGGGAGCTGTTTTTT